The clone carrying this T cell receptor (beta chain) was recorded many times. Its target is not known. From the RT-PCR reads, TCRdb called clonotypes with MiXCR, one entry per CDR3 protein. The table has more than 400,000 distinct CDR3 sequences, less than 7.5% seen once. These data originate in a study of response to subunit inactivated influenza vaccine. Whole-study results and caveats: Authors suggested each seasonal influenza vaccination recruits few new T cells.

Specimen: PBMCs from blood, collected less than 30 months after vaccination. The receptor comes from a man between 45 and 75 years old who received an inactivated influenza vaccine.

The CDR3 sequence: CASTAGSGRMEAFF. The CDR3 DNA reads as TGTGCCAGCACCGCAGGGAGCGGCCGGATGGAAGCTTTCTTT. V and J are TRBV25-1 and TRBJ1-1; maybe TRBD1 (5 bases). The V gene's germline CDR1 is MGHDK and CDR2 SYGVNS. The CDR3 consists of 14 residues. V shed 7 bases and J shed 8 bases, with 20 bases lying between them.